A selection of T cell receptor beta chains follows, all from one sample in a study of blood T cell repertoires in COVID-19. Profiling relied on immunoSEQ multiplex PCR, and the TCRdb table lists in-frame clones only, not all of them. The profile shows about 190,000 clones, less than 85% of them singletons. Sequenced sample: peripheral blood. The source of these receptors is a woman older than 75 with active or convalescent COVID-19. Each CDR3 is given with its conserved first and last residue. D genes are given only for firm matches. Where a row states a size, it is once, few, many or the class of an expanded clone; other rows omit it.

CDR3: CASRLGLAGNYEQYF
DNA: TGTGCCAGCAGACTTGGACTAGCGGGAAACTACGAGCAGTACTTC
J: TRBJ2-7
D: TRBD2
V: TRBV5-8
size: NA
length: 15

CDR3: CASSLRASGGETQYF
DNA: TGTGCCAGCAGCTTAAGGGCTAGCGGGGGAGAGACCCAGTACTTC
J: TRBJ2-5
D: TRBD2
V: TRBV7-2
size: NA
length: 15

CDR3: CASSQAGSYEQYF
DNA: TGCGCCAGCAGCCAGGCGGGCTCCTACGAGCAGTACTTC
J: TRBJ2-7
D: NA
V: TRBV5-1
size: NA
length: 13

CDR3: CATSDLTSGSPNEQFF
DNA: TGTGCCACCAGTGATTTAACTAGCGGGAGTCCCAATGAGCAGTTCTTC
J: TRBJ2-1
D: TRBD2
V: TRBV24-1
size: NA
length: 16

CDR3: CASSFRPGALLKTQYF
DNA: TGTGCCAGCAGTTTCCGTCCAGGGGCCCTTTTGAAGACCCAGTACTTC
J: TRBJ2-5
D: NA
V: TRBV28
size: NA
length: 16

CDR3: CASSLLAGAEINEQFF
DNA: TGTGCCAGCAGCTTATTAGCGGGAGCCGAGATTAATGAGCAGTTCTTC
J: TRBJ2-1
D: TRBD2
V: TRBV7-8
size: NA
length: 16

CDR3: CATGSGRATDTQYF
DNA: TGTGCCACCGGTAGCGGGAGGGCGACAGATACGCAGTATTTT
J: TRBJ2-3
D: TRBD2
V: TRBV19
size: NA
length: 14

CDR3: CASSPGKVNTEAFF
DNA: TGTGCCAGCAGCCCAGGAAAAGTGAACACTGAAGCTTTCTTT
J: TRBJ1-1
D: NA
V: TRBV7-3
size: once
length: 14

CDR3: CASSVGQGPTEAFF
DNA: TGTGCCAGCAGCGTCGGACAGGGGCCAACTGAAGCTTTCTTT
J: TRBJ1-1
D: TRBD1
V: TRBV9
size: few
length: 14

CDR3: CASSQEMGAIRDTIYF
DNA: TGTGCCAGCAGCCAAGAGATGGGGGCCATTCGGGACACCATATATTTT
J: TRBJ1-3
D: NA
V: TRBV4-2
size: NA
length: 16

CDR3: CASSFSLAGGFYEQFF
DNA: TGTGCCAGCAGCTTTTCGTTAGCGGGAGGGTTCTATGAGCAGTTCTTC
J: TRBJ2-1
D: TRBD2
V: TRBV7-2
size: NA
length: 16

CDR3: CASSSLGLAQGLSKNIQYF
DNA: TGTGCCAGCAGTTCATTAGGGCTTGCGCAGGGGCTCTCCAAAAACATTCAGTACTTC
J: TRBJ2-4
D: NA
V: TRBV27
size: NA
length: 19

CDR3: CSAPVTSGSTDTQYF
DNA: TGCAGCGCCCCTGTAACCAGCGGGAGCACAGATACGCAGTATTTT
J: TRBJ2-3
D: NA
V: TRBV29-1
size: NA
length: 15

CDR3: CASSSGTGFGGYEQYF
DNA: TGTGCCAGTAGTAGCGGGACAGGGTTCGGGGGCTACGAGCAGTACTTC
J: TRBJ2-7
D: TRBD1
V: TRBV19
size: NA
length: 16

CDR3: CASSVGVRDTYYNEQFF
DNA: TGTGCCAGCAGCGTAGGAGTCCGGGACACCTATTACAATGAGCAGTTCTTC
J: TRBJ2-1
D: NA
V: TRBV9
size: NA
length: 17

CDR3: CASSVLGQGRYNEQFF
DNA: TGTGCCAGTAGTGTATTGGGACAGGGGCGCTACAATGAGCAGTTCTTC
J: TRBJ2-1
D: TRBD1
V: TRBV19
size: NA
length: 16

CDR3: CASSFWQGGSNQPQHF
DNA: TGTGCCAGCAGTTTTTGGCAGGGGGGTAGCAATCAGCCCCAGCATTTT
J: TRBJ1-5
D: TRBD1
V: TRBV28
size: NA
length: 16

CDR3: CASSGMGGKSLISPLHF
DNA: TGTGCCAGCAGTGGTATGGGGGGTAAAAGTCTTATTTCACCCCTCCACTTT
J: TRBJ1-6
D: NA
V: TRBV6-1
size: once
length: 17

CDR3: CASSSPARGGFNEQYF
DNA: TGTGCCAGCAGCTCCCCGGCCCGCGGGGGCTTCAACGAGCAGTACTTC
J: TRBJ2-7
D: NA
V: TRBV7-9
size: NA
length: 16

CDR3: CASSLRTPNYEQYF
DNA: TGTGCCAGCAGTTTACGGACTCCCAACTACGAGCAGTACTTC
J: TRBJ2-7
D: NA
V: TRBV27
size: NA
length: 14

CDR3: CAITAADTQYF
DNA: TGTGCCATCACTGCAGCAGATACGCAGTATTTT
J: TRBJ2-3
D: NA
V: TRBV10-3
size: NA
length: 11

CDR3: CASSIGLTSGVTDTQYF
DNA: TGTGCCAGTAGTATAGGACTAACTAGCGGGGTCACAGATACGCAGTATTTT
J: TRBJ2-3
D: TRBD2
V: TRBV19
size: NA
length: 17

CDR3: CASSLAMGTSENNEQFF
DNA: TGCGCCAGCAGCTTGGCTATGGGGACTAGCGAGAACAATGAGCAGTTCTTC
J: TRBJ2-1
D: TRBD2
V: TRBV5-1
size: NA
length: 17

CDR3: CATSDSTGGNYGYTF
DNA: TGTGCCACCAGTGATTCGACAGGGGGAAACTATGGCTACACCTTC
J: TRBJ1-2
D: TRBD1
V: TRBV24-1
size: NA
length: 15

CDR3: CASSIGTSGRTDTQYF
DNA: TGTGCCAGTAGTATTGGGACTAGCGGGAGGACAGATACGCAGTATTTT
J: TRBJ2-3
D: TRBD2
V: TRBV19
size: NA
length: 16

CDR3: CASSLDSGAWTGELFF
DNA: TGCGCCAGCAGCTTGGATTCTGGGGCCTGGACCGGGGAGCTGTTTTTT
J: TRBJ2-2
D: NA
V: TRBV5-1
size: NA
length: 16

CDR3: CASSEFIGGTEAFF
DNA: TGTGCCAGTAGTGAATTTATAGGGGGCACTGAAGCTTTCTTT
J: TRBJ1-1
D: NA
V: TRBV19
size: many
length: 14

CDR3: CASRTGISYGYTF
DNA: TGTGCCAGCAGGACAGGGATAAGCTATGGCTACACCTTC
J: TRBJ1-2
D: TRBD1
V: TRBV6-5
size: NA
length: 13

CDR3: CASSRRPGLAGIYNEQFF
DNA: TGTGCCAGCAGCAGACGACCGGGACTAGCGGGAATCTACAATGAGCAGTTCTTC
J: TRBJ2-1
D: TRBD2
V: TRBV7-9
size: NA
length: 18

CDR3: CASSLILGSPLHF
DNA: TGCGCCAGCAGCTTGATCCTTGGCTCACCCCTCCACTTT
J: TRBJ1-6
D: NA
V: TRBV5-1
size: once
length: 13

CDR3: CASRYLAGGGNEQFF
DNA: TGCGCCAGCAGGTATCTAGCGGGAGGTGGGAATGAGCAGTTCTTC
J: TRBJ2-1
D: TRBD2
V: TRBV5-1
size: NA
length: 15

CDR3: CASSIGLAGATVQFF
DNA: TGTGCCAGTAGTATTGGACTAGCGGGAGCAACGGTGCAGTTCTTC
J: TRBJ2-1
D: TRBD2
V: TRBV19
size: many
length: 15

CDR3: CASSRDRLGYGYTF
DNA: TGTGCCAGCAGCCGCGACCGACTAGGGTATGGCTACACCTTC
J: TRBJ1-2
D: NA
V: TRBV5-4
size: NA
length: 14

CDR3: CASSIEFGRVSETQYF
DNA: TGTGCCAGTAGTATCGAATTCGGCAGGGTATCAGAGACCCAGTACTTC
J: TRBJ2-5
D: NA
V: TRBV19
size: NA
length: 16

CDR3: CASSPSGTILTDTQYF
DNA: TGCGCCAGCAGCCCCTCCGGGACTATCCTCACAGATACGCAGTATTTT
J: TRBJ2-3
D: TRBD2
V: TRBV4-1
size: NA
length: 16

CDR3: CASSNVIEETSGVYEQYF
DNA: TGTGCCAGCAGTAACGTGATAGAGGAGACTAGCGGTGTATACGAGCAGTACTTC
J: TRBJ2-7
D: TRBD2
V: TRBV27
size: many
length: 18

CDR3: CASSLGGDRDYEQYF
DNA: TGTGCCAGCAGCTTAGGCGGAGACAGGGACTACGAGCAGTACTTC
J: TRBJ2-7
D: TRBD1
V: TRBV7-3
size: NA
length: 15

CDR3: CASSRGGRDNYGYTF
DNA: TGCGCCTCCAGCAGGGGCGGCCGAGATAACTATGGCTACACCTTC
J: TRBJ1-2
D: NA
V: TRBV4-1
size: NA
length: 15

CDR3: CASHLQGGYGYTF
DNA: TGTGCCAGCCATCTACAGGGTGGCTATGGCTACACCTTC
J: TRBJ1-2
D: NA
V: TRBV28
size: NA
length: 13

CDR3: CASSLWDRDRGYTF
DNA: TGTGCCAGCAGTTTGTGGGACAGGGATCGCGGCTACACCTTC
J: TRBJ1-2
D: TRBD1
V: TRBV28
size: NA
length: 14

CDR3: CASSSAGEDGYTF
DNA: TGTGCCAGCAGCTCGGCTGGAGAGGATGGCTACACCTTC
J: TRBJ1-2
D: NA
V: TRBV5-4
size: NA
length: 13

CDR3: CAWRGLENIQYF
DNA: TGTGCCTGGAGGGGACTAGAAAACATTCAGTACTTC
J: TRBJ2-4
D: TRBD2
V: TRBV30
size: NA
length: 12

CDR3: CASSLARRESLQAGQETQYF
DNA: TGTGCTAGCAGCTTAGCTAGGAGAGAATCCCTCCAAGCGGGACAAGAGACCCAGTACTTC
J: TRBJ2-5
D: TRBD2
V: TRBV7-7
size: NA
length: 20

CDR3: CASSPNPPSGHNEQFF
DNA: TGTGCCAGCTCACCTAATCCCCCTAGCGGGCACAATGAGCAGTTCTTC
J: TRBJ2-1
D: TRBD2
V: TRBV18
size: NA
length: 16

CDR3: CAISESTGSTDTQYF
DNA: TGTGCCATCAGTGAGTCGACAGGAAGCACAGATACGCAGTATTTT
J: TRBJ2-3
D: NA
V: TRBV10-3
size: NA
length: 15

CDR3: CASSDPIFAQLQGGYTF
DNA: TGCGCCAGCAGTGACCCTATTTTCGCCCAATTACAGGGTGGCTACACCTTC
J: TRBJ1-2
D: NA
V: TRBV10-2
size: NA
length: 17

CDR3: CSASFRGQGGYNEQFF
DNA: TGCAGTGCTAGTTTTCGGGGACAGGGGGGATACAATGAGCAGTTCTTC
J: TRBJ2-1
D: TRBD1
V: TRBV20-1
size: few
length: 16

CDR3: CARITDREHHSGNTIYF
DNA: TGTGCCAGGATTACGGACAGGGAACACCACTCTGGAAACACCATATATTTT
J: TRBJ1-3
D: TRBD1
V: TRBV6-7
size: NA
length: 17

CDR3: CASSLGIPATGATNQPQHF
DNA: TGTGCCAGCAGCTTGGGAATCCCGGCGACAGGGGCTACGAATCAGCCCCAGCATTTT
J: TRBJ1-5
D: TRBD1
V: TRBV5-6
size: NA
length: 19